Listed below are T cell receptor beta chains from one sample, sequenced in a study of cytomegalovirus exposure and HLA in healthy donors. TCRdb's copy holds only in-frame clones and misses some; the assay was immunoSEQ multiplex PCR. Here the sample spans fewer than 120,000 clones, around 88% being singletons. Sequenced: PBMCs. Every receptor here comes from a man aged 35 to 55 in good health and CMV-seronegative. Both conserved end residues are part of each CDR3. D genes are given only for firm matches. Where a row states a size, it is once, few, many or the class of an expanded clone; other rows omit it.

d_gene	v_gene	abundance	j_gene	CDR3nt	CDR3aa
TRBD1	TRBV6-1	-	TRBJ1-5	TGTGCCAGCAGCTCGGGGGCAGGGGGCGGGCAGCCCCAGCATTTT	CASSSGAGGGQPQHF
TRBD1	TRBV10-3	-	TRBJ1-5	TGTGCCATCAGTAACGAAAAGACGGACAGGCCGGGGGAGCCCCAGCATTTT	CAISNEKTDRPGEPQHF
-	TRBV7-2	-	TRBJ1-3	TGTGCCAGCAGCGTGCGGGGCAACTCTGGAAACACCATATATTTT	CASSVRGNSGNTIYF
-	TRBV19	few	TRBJ1-1	TGTGCCAGTAGTAACCCACAGGGAGTCGGCACTGAAGCTTTCTTT	CASSNPQGVGTEAFF
-	TRBV2	once	TRBJ2-7	TGTGCCAGCAGTGAAGCGCTTCGGACTTACTACGAGCAGTACTTC	CASSEALRTYYEQYF
-	TRBV18	-	TRBJ2-7	TGTGCCAGCTCACCAGCAGGAAGCGAGCAGTACTTC	CASSPAGSEQYF
TRBD1	TRBV4-1	-	TRBJ1-1	TGCGCCAGCAGGGTAGGGGGCGCATTAACTGAAGCTTTCTTT	CASRVGGALTEAFF
-	TRBV19	-	TRBJ1-5	TGTGCCAGTAGCTTGGTAGTCAATCAGCCCCAGCATTTT	CASSLVVNQPQHF
-	TRBV19	-	TRBJ2-5	TGTGCCAGTAGCCGGGACACCCCAGGAGAGACCCAGTACTTC	CASSRDTPGETQYF
TRBD1	TRBV2	-	TRBJ1-5	TGTGCCAGCAGCCCGGACAGGGGAGGCAATCAGCCCCAGCATTTT	CASSPDRGGNQPQHF
TRBD1	TRBV2	-	TRBJ1-1	TGTGCCAGCAGTCTTAGGGACAGCTCGAACACTGAAGCTTTCTTT	CASSLRDSSNTEAFF
-	TRBV5-6	-	TRBJ1-1	TGTGCCAGCAGCGGTCGGATCCTTGGCGGCACTGAAGCTTTCTTT	CASSGRILGGTEAFF
-	TRBV10-2	-	TRBJ2-5	TGCGCCAGCAGTGTGAGTGGCAGGGTCGAGACCCAGTACTTC	CASSVSGRVETQYF
-	TRBV2	-	TRBJ2-1	TGTGCCAGCAGTGAAGCCCTGGGGGGGGCTGGTAATGAGCAGTTCTTC	CASSEALGGAGNEQFF
-	TRBV5-1	-	TRBJ1-2	TGCGCCAGCAGCTTGGGAGGGTACTATGGCTACACCTTC	CASSLGGYYGYTF
-	TRBV6-1	few	TRBJ1-4	TGTGCCAGCAGACAGGGTCATGCAACTAATGAAAAACTGTTTTTT	CASRQGHATNEKLFF
TRBD1	TRBV11-2	-	TRBJ1-6	TGTGCCAGCAGCTTAGTTGGGCAGGGGGCCTCACCCCTCCACTTT	CASSLVGQGASPLHF
TRBD1	TRBV5-1	-	TRBJ2-3	TGCGCCAGCAGCGCGGGACAGGGCACAGATACGCAGTATTTT	CASSAGQGTDTQYF
TRBD1	TRBV5-1	-	TRBJ2-3	TGCGCCAGCTATAGGACAGGGACAGATACGCAGTATTTT	CASYRTGTDTQYF
TRBD1	TRBV4-1	few	TRBJ2-1	TGCGCCAGCAGCTGGGTGGGACAGCTATCCTACAATGAGCAGTTCTTC	CASSWVGQLSYNEQFF
-	TRBV7-7	once	TRBJ2-1	TGTGCCAGCAGCCCCCGGGAAGGGAATGAGCAGTTCTTC	CASSPREGNEQFF
TRBD1	TRBV6-6	-	TRBJ1-5	TGTGCCAGCAGTCCGACAGGGGGAAGCAATCAGCCCCAGCATTTT	CASSPTGGSNQPQHF
-	TRBV5-4	once	TRBJ1-2	TGTGCCAGCAGACAATCAACAGCTAACTATGGCTACACCTTC	CASRQSTANYGYTF
-	TRBV28	once	TRBJ2-7	TGTGCCAGCACGAGAACAGGGGGCGCGGGGGGGTACGAGCAGTACTTC	CASTRTGGAGGYEQYF
-	TRBV5-1	-	TRBJ2-5	TGCGCCAGCAGCTTGGCCTTAAACGTAGCGCCGTCTCAAGAGACCCAGTACTTC	CASSLALNVAPSQETQYF
TRBD1	TRBV6-5	-	TRBJ1-2	TGTGCCAGCAGTTACTCGACACCAGACAGGGGTAATGGCTACACCTTC	CASSYSTPDRGNGYTF
-	TRBV5-1	-	TRBJ2-1	TGCGCCAGCAGCTTGGGGGCGGGGTCGCGCAATGAGCAGTTCTTC	CASSLGAGSRNEQFF